This T cell receptor (beta chain) appears in the sequencing data of a study of early T cells in non-severe SARS-CoV-2 infection. About the research overall: Sequencing was performed on bulk RNA from unsorted whole blood, leaving chains unpaired. Study-wide results and limits: In VDJdb matching, anti-spike CD8 responses were favored while private and CD4 specificities went missing.

V shed 1 base, J shed 6 bases, and the junction held 6 bases outside the gene matches. The CDR3 is 17 residues long. The germline CDR1 and CDR2 sequences are SEHNR and FQNEAQ (reference sequence). Attachment of unique molecular identifiers was made to individual cDNA molecules. Via MiXCR, TCRdb re-called the 5' RACE reads, giving one row per CDR3 protein. The sample comprises about 28,000 distinct CDR3 sequences, approximately 6.4% of which are singletons, and about 34% rests with the top ten. This clonotype came up many times. Its specificity is not known. The chain recombines TRBV7-9 with TRBJ2-3; the match to TRBD2 covers 14 bases. The origin of this receptor is an adult who was a healthcare worker with PCR-confirmed SARS-CoV-2 infection or an uninfected control (not recorded which). Sequences were derived from whole blood, sampled at baseline. CDR3 protein: CASSLGLAGGPFDTQYF. For the CDR3, the DNA is TGTGCCAGCAGCTTAGGACTAGCGGGGGGGCCGTTTGATACGCAGTATTTT.